The clone carrying this TCR beta chain was seen more than once but under ten times. Its antigen remains unidentified. This specimen comes from a study of blood T cells in healthy people across ages. The study, taken as a whole, reports: PBMCs that were unsorted prevented a conclusive naive versus antigen-experienced comparison. Naive CD4+ cell counts and diversity both ran higher in long-lived than in aged donors.

Then a second PCR, running roughly 7 to 11 cycles, was carried out with a sample-barcoded 5' primer and a J-beta primer mix. Every cDNA was tagged by a template-switch adaptor with 12 random nucleotides. MiXCR was run by TCRdb on the 5' RACE reads, yielding one entry per CDR3 protein. The profile covers about 1.5 million distinct CDR3 sequences, with roughly 43% appearing a single time and 4% taken by the ten largest. V lost 2 bases and J 5 bases, leaving 18 bases between the germline ends. This CDR3 region has 16 residues. Germline-derived CDR1 and CDR2 are MNHEY and SVGEGT. The clonotype originates from a woman under 30 in good health. The sequencing input was blood. The V call is TRBV6-2 or TRBV6-3, the J call TRBJ1-1, with D perhaps TRBD1 (6 bases). CDR3 in DNA: TGTGCCAGCAGTTACGGACAGCGCTCGGTGAGGACTGAAGCTTTCTTT. This codes for CASSYGQRSVRTEAFF.